Listed below are T cell receptor beta chains from one sample, sequenced in a study of post-analysis software for immune sequencing data. TCRdb passed the PCR reads through MiXCR, listing each CDR3 protein once. Here the sample spans 600,000 to 750,000 distinct CDR3 sequences, approximately 60% being singletons. Sequencing was done on a sample of blood. Every receptor here comes from a girl aged 2 to 9 with multiple sclerosis. The CDR3 runs from the conserved cysteine through the conserved F or W. D genes are given only for firm matches. Not every row has a clone size; where given, it reads once, few, many or a size class.

J	V	D	size	DNA	CDR3
TRBJ1-2	TRBV7-9	NA	NA	TGTGCCAGCAGCGCCTCGACAGGTTCACTAAAAGGCTACACCTTC	CASSASTGSLKGYTF
TRBJ2-4	TRBV6-1	TRBD2	NA	TGTGCCAGCAGCGGGACTAGCGGGACTCTAGCCAAAAACATTCAGTACTTC	CASSGTSGTLAKNIQYF
TRBJ2-1	TRBV9	NA	few	TGTGCCAGCAGCCTCCGAGACAGAAATGAGCAGTTCTTC	CASSLRDRNEQFF
TRBJ2-1	TRBV2	NA	NA	TGTGCCAGCAGTGAAGGCGTAGGGGGCAATGAGCAGTTCTTC	CASSEGVGGNEQFF
TRBJ2-1	TRBV9	TRBD1	few	TGTGCCAGCAGCGTTCGGGGACAGGGGGCTTATGAGCAGTTCTTC	CASSVRGQGAYEQFF
TRBJ2-1	TRBV12-3/TRBV12-4	TRBD2	NA	TGTGCCAGCAGTACCGGGACGGGACTAGCGGGAGGAAATGAGCAGTTCTTC	CASSTGTGLAGGNEQFF
TRBJ1-2	TRBV5-1	NA	few	TGCGCCAGCAGCGCCCTGACTTACCGAGAGGACTATGGCTACACCTTC	CASSALTYREDYGYTF
TRBJ1-1	TRBV6-1	NA	NA	TGTGCCAGCAGTGACGGGGGAAGGGGAACTGAAGCTTTCTTT	CASSDGGRGTEAFF
TRBJ2-7	TRBV29-1	NA	few	TGCAGCGTTGGCCAGAGGGTGTACGAGCAGTACTTC	CSVGQRVYEQYF
TRBJ1-1	TRBV7-2	TRBD1	NA	TGTGCCAGCAGCACTCAGGGGGGGGTGACTGAAGCTTTCTTT	CASSTQGGVTEAFF
TRBJ2-3	TRBV10-3	TRBD2	NA	TGTGCCATCTCGGGACTAGCGGGAACAGATACGCAGTATTTT	CAISGLAGTDTQYF
TRBJ2-1	TRBV7-2	NA	NA	TGTGCCAGCAGCTTAGTCCCGGCGATCCTTTACAATGAGCAGTTCTTC	CASSLVPAILYNEQFF
TRBJ1-2	TRBV7-9	TRBD1	NA	TGTGCCAGCAGCTTAGGGGGGACAGGAGAAAGCTATGGCTACACCTTC	CASSLGGTGESYGYTF
TRBJ2-1	TRBV7-2	TRBD2	NA	TGTGCCAGCACCGGGGGGACTAGCGGGGGTGCGGCGTTCTTC	CASTGGTSGGAAFF
TRBJ2-1	TRBV12-3/TRBV12-4	TRBD2	NA	TGTGCCAGCAGGTTGACTAGCGGAAACAATGAGCAGTTCTTC	CASRLTSGNNEQFF
TRBJ2-6	TRBV29-1	NA	few	TGCAGCGTTCCGGGGCCTGGGGCCAACGTCCTGACTTTC	CSVPGPGANVLTF
TRBJ2-3	TRBV20-1	NA	NA	TGCAGTGCTAGAGACGCGGGGGCTCACACAGATACGCAGTATTTT	CSARDAGAHTDTQYF
TRBJ1-1	TRBV6-5	NA	NA	TGTGCCAGCAGTTACTCGGGGGCGAACACTGAAGCTTTCTTT	CASSYSGANTEAFF
TRBJ2-5	TRBV5-1	NA	NA	TGCGCCAGCAGCTTGGTTGGCAGCCCCCAAGAGACCCAGTACTTC	CASSLVGSPQETQYF
TRBJ1-2	TRBV10-3	NA	NA	TGTGCCATCAGTGATGCGACGGAATCCTATGGCTACACCTTC	CAISDATESYGYTF
TRBJ2-4	TRBV20-1	TRBD1	NA	TGCAGTGCTAGAGATCTGGGACAGGGCAACATTCAGTACTTC	CSARDLGQGNIQYF
TRBJ2-5	TRBV20-1	NA	NA	TGCAGTGCATTACTACCAGGGGAAGAGACCCAGTACTTC	CSALLPGEETQYF
TRBJ2-1	TRBV7-9	NA	NA	TGTGCCAGCAGCTTAGCGCGAGGGGAGCAGTTCTTC	CASSLARGEQFF
TRBJ2-7	TRBV7-8	NA	NA	TGTGCCAGCAGCTTAGTCGGCAGCGGTCTTTTCCTCTCCTACGAGCAGTACTTC	CASSLVGSGLFLSYEQYF
TRBJ2-1	TRBV4-1	NA	NA	TGCGCCAGCAGCCAAGAACGAATCTCCTACAATGAGCAGTTCTTC	CASSQERISYNEQFF
TRBJ2-5	TRBV6-1	NA	NA	TGTGCCAGCAGCGGTCAATTACGCCACCGGGGGACCCAGTACTTC	CASSGQLRHRGTQYF
TRBJ2-3	TRBV4-3	TRBD1	NA	TGCGCCAGCAGCCAAGATCTCTCCGGGACAGGGGTTACAGATACGCAGTATTTT	CASSQDLSGTGVTDTQYF
TRBJ2-3	TRBV7-9	NA	NA	TGTGCCAGCAGCCAGGCTGCGACCCATACGCAGTATTTT	CASSQAATHTQYF
TRBJ1-5	TRBV20-1	TRBD1	few	TGCAGTGCTACGGACAGGGTCATTGGCAATCAGCCCCAGCATTTT	CSATDRVIGNQPQHF
TRBJ2-1	TRBV7-2	NA	NA	TGTGCCAGCAGCTTAAGGTGGGGCAATGAGCAGTTCTTC	CASSLRWGNEQFF
TRBJ2-3	TRBV5-1	NA	NA	TGCGCCAGCTGGGACTTAGGGGCAGATACGCAGTATTTT	CASWDLGADTQYF
TRBJ2-5	TRBV20-1	NA	NA	TGCAGTGCTAGAGATTTCGGTGGGGGTTCGGGGCCCCCGACGAGAGAGACCCAGTACTTC	CSARDFGGGSGPPTRETQYF
TRBJ2-5	TRBV29-1	NA	NA	TGCAGCGCCATGGGGGCAGGGCCAGAGACCCAGTACTTC	CSAMGAGPETQYF
TRBJ1-5	TRBV27	NA	once	TGTGCCAGCAGTTTAGTGGCTGCTAGCAATCAGCCCCAGCATTTT	CASSLVAASNQPQHF
TRBJ2-3	TRBV5-5	TRBD2	NA	TGTGCCAGCAGCTCCCCGGGACTAGCGAGAGATACGCAGTATTTT	CASSSPGLARDTQYF
TRBJ2-5	TRBV7-9	TRBD2	NA	TGTGCCAGCAGCTGGACTAGCGGCTCCCAAGAGACCCAGTACTTC	CASSWTSGSQETQYF
TRBJ2-7	TRBV5-1	NA	NA	TGCGCCAGCAGCTTGTGGTCTAGCGACGAGCAGTACTTC	CASSLWSSDEQYF
TRBJ2-3	TRBV5-1	TRBD1	NA	TGCGCCAGCAGCTTGGGGACAGGAGATACGCAGTATTTT	CASSLGTGDTQYF
TRBJ2-7	TRBV28	NA	NA	TGTGCCAGCAGAAGAACGATCAGGGCCGGGGGCTCCTACGAGCAGTACTTC	CASRRTIRAGGSYEQYF
TRBJ1-2	TRBV24-1	TRBD1	NA	TGTGCCACCAGTGACCAGACAGGGGCTCGCGGCTACACCTTC	CATSDQTGARGYTF